This entry features one T cell receptor beta chain sequence. Its specificity is unknown. The record originates from a study of cytomegalovirus exposure and HLA in healthy donors. Both 60 Vbeta primers and 13 Jbeta primers went into the PCR. In the study's own analysis: A later analysis tallied roughly 77 million unique TCR beta chains, about 11 million of them shared. Here immunoSEQ multiplex PCR was the method, and the copy in TCRdb shows in-frame clones only, minus some. Clone size and the V and J calls come from that table; the DNA yielded D and trimming. The table has tens of thousands of clones, approximately 67% seen once. General observations from the study: It was assumed in the presence/absence analyses that sequencing depth was roughly uniform across donors.

Germline-derived CDR1 and CDR2 are LNHDA and SQIVND (reference sequence). The V segment lost 9 bases and the J segment 2 bases; nucleotides outside the gene matches: 7. The CDR3 totals 14 residues. The chain uses TRBV19 and TRBJ2-7; 10 bases are a match to TRBD2. This receptor was taken from a male donor in good health and CMV-seropositive. Material: PBMCs. The CDR3 spells CASSSGGAPYEQYF. For the CDR3, the DNA is TGTGCCAGCTCCAGCGGGGGGGCCCCCTACGAGCAGTACTTC.